This T cell receptor beta chain is from a study of Ad26.COV2.S vaccination and SARS-CoV-2 variants. Germline V gene data show CDR1 as MNHNY and CDR2 as SVGAGI (reference sequence). Trimming at V came to 5 bases and at J to 1 base, leaving 6 bases not matched to a gene. The CDR3 is 15 residues long. Here immunoSEQ multiplex PCR was the method, and the copy in TCRdb shows in-frame clones only, minus some. The table shows 450,000 to 550,000 clones, with 80% to 90% occurring only once. This clone was found a few times. As to treatment: about 20 received Ad26.COV2.S at low or high dose, single or two shots; 5 received placebo; per-sample allocation not given. Following the first vaccine or placebo injection, samples were taken on day 63.

The specimen was peripheral blood, collected in a trial of Ad26.COV2.S vaccine versus placebo. The gene calls are TRBV6-6 and TRBJ2-7; TRBD1 aligns across 9 bases. This clonotype was sampled from a person between 18 and 60 years old who received the Ad26.COV2.S COVID-19 vaccine or a placebo. The CDR3: CASSTGQGTSYEQYF. The DNA for the CDR3 is TGTGCCAGCAGTACGGGACAGGGTACGTCCTACGAGCAGTACTTC.